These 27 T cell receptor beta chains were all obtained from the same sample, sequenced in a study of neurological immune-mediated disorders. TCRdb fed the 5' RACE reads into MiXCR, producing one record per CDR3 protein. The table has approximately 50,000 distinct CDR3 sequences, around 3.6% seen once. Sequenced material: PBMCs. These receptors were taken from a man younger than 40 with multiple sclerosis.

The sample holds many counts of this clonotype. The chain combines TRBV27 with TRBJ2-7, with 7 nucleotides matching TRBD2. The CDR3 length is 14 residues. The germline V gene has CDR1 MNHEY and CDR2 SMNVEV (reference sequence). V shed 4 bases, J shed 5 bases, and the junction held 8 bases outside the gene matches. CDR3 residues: CASSSGGSIHEQYF. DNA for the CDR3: TGTGCCAGCAGTTCTGGCGGGAGCATCCACGAGCAGTACTTC.

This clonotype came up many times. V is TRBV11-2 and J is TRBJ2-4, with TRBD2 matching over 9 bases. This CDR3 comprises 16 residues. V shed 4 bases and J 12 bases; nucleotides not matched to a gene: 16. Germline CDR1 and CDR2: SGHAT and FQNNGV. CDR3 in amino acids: CASSSIRSGGRASQYF. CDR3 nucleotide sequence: TGTGCCAGCAGCTCCATACGAAGCGGCGGGAGGGCCAGTCAGTACTTC.

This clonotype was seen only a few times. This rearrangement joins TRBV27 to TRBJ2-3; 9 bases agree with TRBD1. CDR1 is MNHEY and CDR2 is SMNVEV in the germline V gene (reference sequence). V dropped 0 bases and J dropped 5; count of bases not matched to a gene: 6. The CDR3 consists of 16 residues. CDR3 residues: CASSLSLTGGIDTQYF. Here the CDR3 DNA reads TGTGCCAGCAGTTTATCACTTACAGGGGGCATAGATACGCAGTATTTT.

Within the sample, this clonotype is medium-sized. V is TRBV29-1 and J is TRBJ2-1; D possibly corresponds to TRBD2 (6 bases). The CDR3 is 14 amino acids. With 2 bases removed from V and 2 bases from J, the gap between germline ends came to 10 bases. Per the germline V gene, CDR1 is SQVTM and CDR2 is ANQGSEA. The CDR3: CSVETGDAYNEQFF. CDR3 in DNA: TGCAGCGTTGAAACGGGAGATGCCTACAATGAGCAGTTCTTC.

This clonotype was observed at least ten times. CDR3 region: CASSYSFYEQYF. CDR3 DNA: TGTGCCAGCAGTTATTCGTTCTACGAGCAGTACTTC. This chain connects TRBV28 to TRBJ2-7; D is unclear. The CDR3 is 12 amino acids. Trimming removed 4 bases at V and 3 bases at J, with 7 bases between. The germline CDR1 and CDR2 sequences are MDHEN and SYDVKM.

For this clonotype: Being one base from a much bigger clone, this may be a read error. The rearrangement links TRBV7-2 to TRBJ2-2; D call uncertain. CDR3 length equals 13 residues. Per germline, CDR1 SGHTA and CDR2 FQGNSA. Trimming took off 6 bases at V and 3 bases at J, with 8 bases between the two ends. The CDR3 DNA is TGTGCCAGCAGTAGGTGGCACACCGGGGAGCTGTTTTTT. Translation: CASSRWHTGELFF.

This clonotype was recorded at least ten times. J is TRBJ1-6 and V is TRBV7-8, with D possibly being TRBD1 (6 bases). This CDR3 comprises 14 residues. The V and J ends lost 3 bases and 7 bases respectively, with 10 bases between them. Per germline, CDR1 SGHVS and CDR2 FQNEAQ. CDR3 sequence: CASSLNRANSPLHF. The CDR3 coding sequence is TGTGCCAGCAGCTTGAACAGGGCCAATTCACCCCTCCACTTT.

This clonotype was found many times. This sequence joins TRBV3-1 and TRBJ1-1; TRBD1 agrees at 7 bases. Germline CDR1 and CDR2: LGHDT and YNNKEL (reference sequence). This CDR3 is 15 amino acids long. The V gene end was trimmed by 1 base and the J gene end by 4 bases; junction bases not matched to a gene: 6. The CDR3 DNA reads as TGTGCCAGCAGCCAAGCTCTGACAGGGCGCACTGAAGCTTTCTTT. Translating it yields CASSQALTGRTEAFF.

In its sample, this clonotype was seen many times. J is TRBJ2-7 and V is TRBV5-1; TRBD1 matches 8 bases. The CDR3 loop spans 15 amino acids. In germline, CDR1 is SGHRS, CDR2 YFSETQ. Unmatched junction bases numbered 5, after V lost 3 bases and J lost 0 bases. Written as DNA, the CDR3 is TGCGCCAGCAGCTCCCCCGGGACAGGCTCCTACGAGCAGTACTTC. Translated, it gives CASSSPGTGSYEQYF.

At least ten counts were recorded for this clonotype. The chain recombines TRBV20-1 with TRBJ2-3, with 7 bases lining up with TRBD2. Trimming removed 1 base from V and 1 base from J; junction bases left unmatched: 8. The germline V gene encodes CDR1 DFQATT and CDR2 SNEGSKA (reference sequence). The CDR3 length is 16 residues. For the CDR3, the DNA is TGCAGTGCTAGAGCCCCTGGCGGGGGACGCACAGATACGCAGTATTTT. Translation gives CSARAPGGGRTDTQYF.

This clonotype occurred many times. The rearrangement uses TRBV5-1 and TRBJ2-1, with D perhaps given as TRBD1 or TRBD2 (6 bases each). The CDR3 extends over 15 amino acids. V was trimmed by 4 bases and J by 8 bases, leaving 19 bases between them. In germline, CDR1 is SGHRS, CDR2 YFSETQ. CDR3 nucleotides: TGCGCCAGCAGCCTAAGGGGGGCCTTACTGGATGAGCAGTTCTTC. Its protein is CASSLRGALLDEQFF.

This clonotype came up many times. The CDR3 protein is CASSQDRGYTF. For the CDR3, the DNA is TGTGCCAGCAGCCAAGATCGGGGCTACACCTTC. The chain carries TRBV3-1 and TRBJ1-2, with D hard to call. Germline values: CDR1 LGHDT, CDR2 YNNKEL (reference sequence). This CDR3 contains 11 residues. V dropped 0 bases and J dropped 8 bases, with 4 bases sitting between them. Filled out from reference TRBV3-1 and TRBJ1-2, the complete variable domain reads DTAVSQTPKYLVTQMGNDKSIKCEQNLGHDTMYWYKQDSKKFLKIMFSYNNKELIINETVPNRFSPKSPDKAHLNLHINSLELGDSAVYFCASSQDRGYTFGSGTRLTVV.

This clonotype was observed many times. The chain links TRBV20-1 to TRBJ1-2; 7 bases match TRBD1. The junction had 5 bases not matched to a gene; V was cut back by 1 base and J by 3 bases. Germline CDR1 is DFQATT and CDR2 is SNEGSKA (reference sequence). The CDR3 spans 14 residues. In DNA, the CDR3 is TGCAGTGCTAGAGCGACAGGGTGGGACTATGGCTACACCTTC. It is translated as CSARATGWDYGYTF.

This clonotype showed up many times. The CDR3 spells CAISDKRESYEQYF. The CDR3 coding sequence is TGTGCCATCAGTGATAAGCGGGAGAGCTACGAGCAGTACTTC. The V and J genes are TRBV10-3 and TRBJ2-7; 8 positions agree with TRBD2. V lost 3 bases, J lost 3 bases, and 4 bases stayed unmatched. CDR3 length: 14 residues. Germline loops: CDR1 ENHRY, CDR2 SYGVKD.

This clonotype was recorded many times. CDR3 in DNA: TGCAGTGCTAGTGTCCCTAGCGGGGGGGCCCAGTTCCAGGAGCAGTTCTTC. Translating it yields CSASVPSGGAQFQEQFF. V and J are TRBV20-1 and TRBJ2-1; 12 nucleotides line up with TRBD2. V was clipped by 3 bases and J by 10 bases; unmatched bases: 16. CDR1 is DFQATT, CDR2 SNEGSKA, per germline (reference sequence). The CDR3 sequence is 17 residues long.

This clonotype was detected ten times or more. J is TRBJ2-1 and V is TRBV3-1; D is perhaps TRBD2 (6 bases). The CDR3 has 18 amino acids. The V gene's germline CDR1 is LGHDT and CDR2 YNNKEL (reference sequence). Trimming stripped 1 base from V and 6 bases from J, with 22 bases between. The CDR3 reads CASSQALTGASAVNEQFF. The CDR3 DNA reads TGTGCCAGCAGCCAAGCCCTCACCGGGGCTAGCGCGGTCAATGAGCAGTTCTTC.

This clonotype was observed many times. The CDR3 coding sequence is TGCGCCAGCAGCTTGGTCCTGAGCTATAATTCACCCCTCCACTTT. Translated, it gives CASSLVLSYNSPLHF. This rearrangement joins TRBV5-1 to TRBJ1-6, with D unclear. The CDR3 length is 15 residues. Germline-derived CDR1 and CDR2 are SGHRS and YFSETQ. The germline V and J ends were trimmed by 0 bases and 3 bases, with 7 bases remaining between them. Variable domain in full (rest from reference TRBV5-1 and TRBJ1-6): KAGVTQTPRYLIKTRGQQVTLSCSPISGHRSVSWYQQTPGQGLQFLFEYFSETQRNKGNFPGRFSGRQFSNSRSEMNVSTLELGDSALYLCASSLVLSYNSPLHFGNGTRLTVT.

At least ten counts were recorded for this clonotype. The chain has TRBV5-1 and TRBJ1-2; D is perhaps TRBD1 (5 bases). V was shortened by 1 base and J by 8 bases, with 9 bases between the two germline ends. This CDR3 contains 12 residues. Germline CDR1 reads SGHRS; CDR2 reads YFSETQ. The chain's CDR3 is CASSLPGDGYTF. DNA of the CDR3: TGCGCCAGCAGCTTGCCCGGGGACGGCTACACCTTC.

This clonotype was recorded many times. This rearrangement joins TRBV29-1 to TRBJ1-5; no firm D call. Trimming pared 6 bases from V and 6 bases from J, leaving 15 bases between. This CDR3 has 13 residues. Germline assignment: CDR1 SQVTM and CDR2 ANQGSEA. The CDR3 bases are TGCAGCGTGCTTTGGAGGGCGGGTCAGCCCCAGCATTTT. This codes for CSVLWRAGQPQHF.

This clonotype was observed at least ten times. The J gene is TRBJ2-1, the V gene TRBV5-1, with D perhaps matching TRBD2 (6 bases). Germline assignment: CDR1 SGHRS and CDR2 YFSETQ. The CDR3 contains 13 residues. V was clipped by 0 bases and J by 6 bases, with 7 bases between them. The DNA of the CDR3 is TGCGCCAGCAGCTTGGCCGGGGGCAATGAGCAGTTCTTC. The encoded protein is CASSLAGGNEQFF.

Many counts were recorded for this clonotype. The chain's CDR3 is CASSDNNYGYTF. In DNA form, the CDR3 reads TGTGCCAGCAGCGACAATAACTATGGCTACACCTTC. The chain joins TRBV7-9 to TRBJ1-2; D gene unclear. The CDR3 length is 12 residues. CDR1 is SEHNR, CDR2 FQNEAQ, per germline (reference sequence). Between the trimmed V and J ends, which lost 5 bases and 1 base, there was a span of 5 bases.

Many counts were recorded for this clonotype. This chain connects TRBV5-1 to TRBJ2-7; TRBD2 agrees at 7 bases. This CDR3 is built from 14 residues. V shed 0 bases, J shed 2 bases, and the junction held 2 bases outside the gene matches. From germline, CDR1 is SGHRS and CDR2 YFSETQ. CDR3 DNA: TGCGCCAGCAGCTTGGGGGACTACCCCTACGAGCAGTACTTC. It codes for CASSLGDYPYEQYF.

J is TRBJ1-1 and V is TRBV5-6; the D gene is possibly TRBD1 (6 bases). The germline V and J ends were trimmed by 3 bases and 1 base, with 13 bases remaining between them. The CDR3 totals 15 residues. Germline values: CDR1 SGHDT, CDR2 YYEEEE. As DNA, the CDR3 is TGTGCCAGCAGCTCCGTCGACAGGCGGAACACTGAAGCTTTCTTT. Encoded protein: CASSSVDRRNTEAFF.

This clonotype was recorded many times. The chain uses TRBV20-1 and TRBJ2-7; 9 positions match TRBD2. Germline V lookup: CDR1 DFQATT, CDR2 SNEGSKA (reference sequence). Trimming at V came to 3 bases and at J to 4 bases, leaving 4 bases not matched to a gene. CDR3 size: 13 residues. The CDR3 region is CSASRGREYEQYF. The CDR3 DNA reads TGCAGTGCTAGCCGCGGGAGGGAGTACGAGCAGTACTTC.

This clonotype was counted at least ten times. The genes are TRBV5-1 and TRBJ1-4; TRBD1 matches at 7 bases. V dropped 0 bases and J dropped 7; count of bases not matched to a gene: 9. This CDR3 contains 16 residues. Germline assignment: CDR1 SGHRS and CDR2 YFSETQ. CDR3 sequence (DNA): TGCGCCAGCAGCTTGGGACAGGGCGGATTAATTGAAAAACTGTTTTTT. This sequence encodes CASSLGQGGLIEKLFF. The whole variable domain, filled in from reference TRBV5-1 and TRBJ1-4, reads KAGVTQTPRYLIKTRGQQVTLSCSPISGHRSVSWYQQTPGQGLQFLFEYFSETQRNKGNFPGRFSGRQFSNSRSEMNVSTLELGDSALYLCASSLGQGGLIEKLFFGSGTQLSVL.

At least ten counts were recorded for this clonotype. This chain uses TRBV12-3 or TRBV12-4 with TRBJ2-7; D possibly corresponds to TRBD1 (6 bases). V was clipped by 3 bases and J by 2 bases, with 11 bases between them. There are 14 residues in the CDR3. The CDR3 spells CASSFVGTTYEQYF. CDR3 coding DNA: TGTGCCAGCAGTTTCGTAGGGACAACCTACGAGCAGTACTTC.

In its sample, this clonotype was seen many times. CDR3 loop: CSATSGRVTGELFF. The CDR3 region has the DNA TGCAGTGCTACTAGCGGGAGAGTCACCGGGGAGCTGTTTTTT. The V gene is TRBV20-1, the J gene TRBJ2-2; 10 nucleotides align to TRBD2. The V and J ends lost 4 bases and 4 bases, in that order; junction bases with no gene match: 3. The CDR3 spans 14 residues. Germline CDR1 reads DFQATT; CDR2 reads SNEGSKA (reference sequence).